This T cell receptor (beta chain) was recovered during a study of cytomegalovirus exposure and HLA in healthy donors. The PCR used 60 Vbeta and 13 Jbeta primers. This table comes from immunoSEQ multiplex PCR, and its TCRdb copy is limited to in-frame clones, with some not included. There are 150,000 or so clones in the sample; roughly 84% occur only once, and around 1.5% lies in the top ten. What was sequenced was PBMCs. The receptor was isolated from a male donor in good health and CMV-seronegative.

The CDR3 bases are TGTGCCAGCAGCACTACTAGCGGAGCCTTGCACGAGCAGTACTTC. Its translation is CASSTTSGALHEQYF. The gene calls are TRBV5-4 and TRBJ2-7; 8 nucleotides agree with TRBD2. The germline CDR1 and CDR2 sequences are SGHNT and YYREEE (reference sequence). The CDR3 sequence is 15 residues long. The V and J ends lost 4 bases and 5 bases, in that order; junction bases with no gene match: 11.